The subject of this entry is one TCR beta chain. Its specificity is unknown. The sample originates from a study of beta chain features in type 1 diabetes. Whole-study results and caveats: Sequencing the cDNA could make cells with high TCR expression show up more than they should. Reduced insertions and increased deletions marked VDJ junctions in type 1 diabetes patients.

Sampling consisted of one heparinised blood draw per donor, averaging roughly 0.12 L. Purity above 95% was achieved in all sorted populations. Expressed TCRB transcripts were sequenced because the entire RNA isolate underwent reverse transcription. The repertoire was sequenced with immunoSEQ multiplex PCR; TCRdb's copy has only in-frame clones and lacks some. The sample has more than 300,000 clones; less than 10% are singletons. The sequenced sample consisted of central memory CD4+ T cells from blood. This TCR was sampled from a woman under 30 in good health.

The DNA of the CDR3 is TGTGCCAGCAGTGCCTATGAGACCGGGAACACTGAAGCTTTCTTT. Translation: CASSAYETGNTEAFF. This chain links TRBV28 with TRBJ1-1; no firm D call. This CDR3 region has 15 residues. Looked up from germline, CDR1 is MDHEN and CDR2 is SYDVKM. With 5 bases removed from V and 1 base from J, the gap between germline ends came to 14 bases.